A selection of T cell receptor beta chains follows, all from one sample in a study of blood T cell repertoires in COVID-19. Assay used: immunoSEQ multiplex PCR; TCRdb lists only in-frame clones, some missing. In the table there are about 70,000 clones, 75% to 85% of which are singletons. The sample was peripheral blood. The receptors here all came from a man between 65 and 79 years old who had recovered from COVID-19. CDR3s include the opening cysteine and the closing phenylalanine or tryptophan. A D gene is named only where the DNA matches it firmly. A row's size may be missing; if present it is once, few, many or a size class.

clone_size | d_call | j_call | v_call | cdr3_aa | cdr3_nt
. | . | TRBJ2-7 | TRBV6-5 | CASSYTWRRSSYEQYF | TGTGCCAGCAGTTACACTTGGCGGAGGAGCTCCTACGAGCAGTACTTC
. | . | TRBJ1-1 | TRBV30 | CAWSNMEGPANF | TGTGCCTGGAGTAATATGGAGGGACCGGCCAATTTT
. | TRBD2 | TRBJ2-5 | TRBV9 | CASSVGAGGTQETQYF | TGTGCCAGCAGCGTAGGGGCGGGGGGGACCCAAGAGACCCAGTACTTC
. | . | TRBJ1-4 | TRBV7-2 | CASSFGGRGEKLFF | TGTGCCAGCAGCTTCGGAGGGAGGGGCGAAAAACTGTTTTTT
. | . | TRBJ1-6 | TRBV7-2 | CASSLGGGMSMGSPLHF | TGTGCCAGCAGCCTAGGGGGGGGGATGAGCATGGGTTCACCCCTCCACTTT
. | TRBD1 | TRBJ1-2 | TRBV6-5 | CASKGQGVNYGYTF | TGTGCCAGCAAGGGACAGGGTGTTAACTATGGCTACACCTTC
few | . | TRBJ2-1 | TRBV7-8 | CASSESGVYNEQFF | TGTGCCAGCAGCGAGTCAGGCGTCTACAATGAGCAGTTCTTC
. | . | TRBJ2-3 | TRBV4-3 | CASSPWLGSTDTQYF | TGCGCCAGCAGCCCGTGGTTGGGCAGCACAGATACGCAGTATTTT
. | TRBD2 | TRBJ2-3 | TRBV5-1 | CASSDAGVDTQYF | TGCGCCAGCAGCGACGCGGGGGTAGATACGCAGTATTTT
few | . | TRBJ1-2 | TRBV3-1/TRBV3-2 | CASSQLHPDTTNYGYTF | TGTGCCAGCAGCCAATTACACCCGGACACAACTAACTATGGCTACACCTTC
. | TRBD2 | TRBJ2-1 | TRBV7-9 | CASLAGDSYNEQFF | TGTGCCAGCCTAGCGGGCGACTCCTACAATGAGCAGTTCTTC
. | TRBD1 | TRBJ2-1 | TRBV6-5 | CASRKAGTGEFF | TGTGCCAGCAGAAAAGCCGGGACAGGGGAGTTCTTC
. | TRBD1 | TRBJ2-5 | TRBV7-2 | CASSRSGQGIRETQYF | TGTGCCAGCAGCCGTTCTGGACAGGGTATTCGGGAGACCCAGTACTTC
. | TRBD1 | TRBJ1-4 | TRBV4-1 | CASSRLPGQGSNEKLFF | TGCGCCAGCAGCCGACTACCGGGACAGGGTTCAAATGAAAAACTGTTTTTT
. | TRBD1 | TRBJ2-7 | TRBV5-1 | CASSSSRDSHEQYF | TGCGCCAGCAGCTCGTCCCGGGACAGTCACGAGCAGTACTTC
. | TRBD2 | TRBJ2-5 | TRBV7-9 | CASSTAGGGETQYF | TGTGCCAGCAGCACAGCGGGGGGCGGAGAGACCCAGTACTTC
. | TRBD1 | TRBJ2-5 | TRBV28 | CACSGTGLETQYF | TGTGCCTGCTCGGGGACAGGGCTCGAGACCCAGTACTTC
. | . | TRBJ1-1 | TRBV7-2 | CASSPSPGVNTEAFF | TGTGCCAGCAGCCCATCTCCAGGGGTGAACACTGAAGCTTTCTTT
. | . | TRBJ2-5 | TRBV6-5 | CASIGTFRQETQYF | TGTGCCAGCATCGGGACTTTCAGACAAGAGACCCAGTACTTC
. | . | TRBJ1-4 | TRBV7-9 | CASTQGGVNEKLFF | TGTGCCAGCACTCAAGGGGGGGTCAACGAAAAACTGTTTTTT
. | . | TRBJ1-5 | TRBV19 | CASSIEEQSYSNQPQHF | TGTGCCAGTAGTATAGAGGAACAGAGCTATAGCAATCAGCCCCAGCATTTT
. | . | TRBJ2-7 | TRBV5-1 | CASTPLKGGEQYF | TGCGCCAGCACTCCACTAAAAGGGGGCGAGCAGTACTTC
. | . | TRBJ1-3 | TRBV10-3 | CAISRKRDPISGNTIYF | TGTGCCATCAGTCGAAAGCGGGACCCGATCTCTGGAAACACCATATATTTT
. | . | TRBJ1-1 | TRBV5-6 | CASSRMGAGTEAFF | TGTGCCAGCAGCCGGATGGGGGCTGGCACTGAAGCTTTCTTT
. | . | TRBJ2-7 | TRBV4-1 | CASSQGLEYEQYF | TGCGCCAGCAGCCAAGGGCTAGAGTACGAGCAGTACTTC
. | TRBD1 | TRBJ1-4 | TRBV19 | CASAGTATNEKLFF | TGTGCCAGTGCTGGGACAGCAACTAATGAAAAACTGTTTTTT
. | . | TRBJ2-7 | TRBV11-2 | CASSSSGNPYEQYF | TGTGCCAGCAGCTCCTCAGGGAATCCGTACGAGCAGTACTTC
once | TRBD1 | TRBJ2-1 | TRBV28 | CASNQPGTANNEQFF | TGTGCCAGCAATCAACCCGGGACAGCTAACAATGAGCAGTTCTTC
. | TRBD1 | TRBJ1-6 | TRBV3-1/TRBV3-2 | CASGSGTGSPLHF | TGTGCCAGCGGGTCCGGGACAGGGTCACCCCTCCACTTT
. | . | TRBJ2-1 | TRBV7-3 | CASSLRAPGRDGSYNEQFF | TGTGCCAGCAGCTTACGGGCCCCTGGGAGAGATGGCTCCTACAATGAGCAGTTCTTC
few | . | TRBJ1-5 | TRBV6-4 | CASSLGPNQPQHF | TGTGCCAGCAGCCTTGGGCCTAATCAGCCCCAGCATTTT
. | . | TRBJ2-7 | TRBV24-1 | CATSGLEGNDEQYF | TGTGCCACCAGTGGGTTGGAGGGGAATGACGAGCAGTACTTC
. | TRBD1 | TRBJ1-4 | TRBV6-2/TRBV6-3 | CASSPRGHLAPNAATNEKLFF | TGTGCCAGCAGTCCCAGGGGGCACCTGGCACCTAACGCGGCAACTAATGAAAAACTGTTTTTT
. | TRBD1 | TRBJ2-7 | TRBV9 | CASSPRGDRDSYEQYF | TGTGCCAGCAGCCCTCGGGGGGACAGGGACTCCTACGAGCAGTACTTC
. | . | TRBJ2-5 | TRBV11-2 | CASSEISVQETQYF | TGTGCCAGCAGCGAGATCTCCGTCCAAGAGACCCAGTACTTC